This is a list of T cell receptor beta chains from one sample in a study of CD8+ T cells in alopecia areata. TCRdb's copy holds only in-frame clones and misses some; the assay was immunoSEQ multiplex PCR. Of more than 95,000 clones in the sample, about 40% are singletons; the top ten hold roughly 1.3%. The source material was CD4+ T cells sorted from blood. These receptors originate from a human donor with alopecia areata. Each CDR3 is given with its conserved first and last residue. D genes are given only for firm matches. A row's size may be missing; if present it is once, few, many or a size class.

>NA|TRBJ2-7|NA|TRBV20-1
TGCAGTGCTATCTTCTACGAGCAGTACTTC
CSAIFYEQYF
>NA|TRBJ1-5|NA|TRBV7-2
TGTGCCAGCAGCTTAGACTTAGGGAGTCAGCCCCAGCATTTT
CASSLDLGSQPQHF
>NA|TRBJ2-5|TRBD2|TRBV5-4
TGTGCCAGCAGCGTGGGACTAGCGGGTATCCAAGAGACCCAGTACTTC
CASSVGLAGIQETQYF
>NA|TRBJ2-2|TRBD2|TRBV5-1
TGCGCCAGCAGCTTGGATATCCCGGGGGGGACGAACACCGGGGAGCTGTTTTTT
CASSLDIPGGTNTGELFF
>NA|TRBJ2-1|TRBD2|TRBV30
TGTGCCTGGAGGAGGGGACTAGAAACGGATGAGCAGTTCTTC
CAWRRGLETDEQFF
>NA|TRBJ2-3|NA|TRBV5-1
TGCGCCAGCAGCGTAAAGCGAGAGACCACAGATACGCAGTATTTT
CASSVKRETTDTQYF
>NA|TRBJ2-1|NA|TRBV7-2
TGTGCCAGCAGCTGGTCCCAGGCGGCCTACAATGAGCAGTTCTTC
CASSWSQAAYNEQFF
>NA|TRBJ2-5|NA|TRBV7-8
TGTGCCAGCAGCTCCTTAGGGGGAGAGACCCAGTACTTC
CASSSLGGETQYF
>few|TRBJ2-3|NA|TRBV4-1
TGCGCCAGCAGCCAAGATATGCCCCGTCCAGATACGCAGTATTTT
CASSQDMPRPDTQYF
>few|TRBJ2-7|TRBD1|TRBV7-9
TGTGCCAGCAGCCCGAGGACAGGCCTCTCCTACGAGCAGTACTTC
CASSPRTGLSYEQYF
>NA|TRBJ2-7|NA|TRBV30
TGTGCCTGGAGTTTCAGGGCCGAGCAGTACTTC
CAWSFRAEQYF
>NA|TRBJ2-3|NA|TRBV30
TGTGCCTGGAGTGTGGGCCCCCGCACAGATACGCAGTATTTT
CAWSVGPRTDTQYF
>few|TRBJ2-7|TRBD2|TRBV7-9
TGTGCCAGCAGCTTATCAAGCGGGAGGACCCACGAGCAGTACTTC
CASSLSSGRTHEQYF
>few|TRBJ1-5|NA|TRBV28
TGTGCCAGCAGGAAACACAGTGGGGTGCTGGGGCCCCAGCATTTT
CASRKHSGVLGPQHF
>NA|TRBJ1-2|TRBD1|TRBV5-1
TGCGCCAGCAGCTTTTCGGCAAAACAGGGGGACGGCTACACCTTC
CASSFSAKQGDGYTF
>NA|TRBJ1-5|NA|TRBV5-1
TGCGCCAGCAGCTCGACAGGACTTAGCAATCAGCCCCAGCATTTT
CASSSTGLSNQPQHF
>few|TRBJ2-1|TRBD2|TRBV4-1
TGCGCCAGCAGCCAAAGGACTAGCGGGACCTACAATGAGCAGTTCTTC
CASSQRTSGTYNEQFF
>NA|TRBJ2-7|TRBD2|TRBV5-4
TGTGCCAGCAGCTTGGATATACTGACTAGCATCCACGAGCAGTACTTC
CASSLDILTSIHEQYF
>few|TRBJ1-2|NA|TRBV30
TGTGCCTGGAGTGTTCGGGGGATTGTTGGCTACACCTTC
CAWSVRGIVGYTF
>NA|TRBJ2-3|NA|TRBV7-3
TGTGCCAGCAGCCCTCGTGGAAAACAGGGACTGCAGTATTTT
CASSPRGKQGLQYF
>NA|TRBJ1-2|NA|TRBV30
TGTGCCTGGAGTGTGGGAGCCGGTTATGGCTACACCTTC
CAWSVGAGYGYTF
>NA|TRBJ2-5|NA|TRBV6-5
TGTGCCACAACTTTGGGGGGGCTCCAAGAGACCCAGTACTTC
CATTLGGLQETQYF
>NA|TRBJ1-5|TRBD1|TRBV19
TGTGCCAGTAGCGCAGACAGGGCTCAGCCCCAGCATTTT
CASSADRAQPQHF
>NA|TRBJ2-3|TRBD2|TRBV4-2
TGTGCCAGCAGCCCTAGCGGGGGGGCCACAGATACGCAGTATTTT
CASSPSGGATDTQYF
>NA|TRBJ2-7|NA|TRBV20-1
TGCAGTGCTAGCCGTTCCTACGAGCAGTACTTC
CSASRSYEQYF
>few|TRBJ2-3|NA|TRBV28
TGTGCCATCCAACCGACAGGCACAGATACGCAGTATTTT
CAIQPTGTDTQYF
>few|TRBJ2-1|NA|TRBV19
TGTGCCAGTAATCAGGGCAATGAGCAGTTCTTC
CASNQGNEQFF
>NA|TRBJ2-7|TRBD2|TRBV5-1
TGCGCCAGCAGCCTCGGTCCTCAGAGCGGGAACTACGAGCAGTACTTC
CASSLGPQSGNYEQYF
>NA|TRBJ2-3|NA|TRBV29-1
TGCAGCGTTGAAGAGGGGGACAGCACAGATACGCAGTATTTT
CSVEEGDSTDTQYF
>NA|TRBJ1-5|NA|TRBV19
TGTGCCAGTAAGTTGGGGACAAGAAGCAATCAGCCCCAGCATTTT
CASKLGTRSNQPQHF
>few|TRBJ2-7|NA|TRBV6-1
TGTGCCAGCAGTGTGGTCCCAGGGCAGAGCTCCTACGAGCAGTACTTC
CASSVVPGQSSYEQYF
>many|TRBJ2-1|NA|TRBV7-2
TGTGCCAGCAGCCCGAAGTACAATGAGCAGTTCTTC
CASSPKYNEQFF
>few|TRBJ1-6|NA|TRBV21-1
TGTGCCAGCAGCAGCAAGGACCGAAAGAATTCACCCCTCCACTTT
CASSSKDRKNSPLHF
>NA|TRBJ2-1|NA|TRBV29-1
TGCAGCGTTGCTGGATCCTACAATGAGCAGTTCTTC
CSVAGSYNEQFF
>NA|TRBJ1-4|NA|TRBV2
TGTGCCAGCGGAGGTTCTCATAGGACTAATGAAAAACTGTTTTTT
CASGGSHRTNEKLFF
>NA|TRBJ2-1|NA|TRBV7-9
TGTGCCAGCAGCTTAGTAGGCCTCGGGAATGAGCAGTTCTTC
CASSLVGLGNEQFF
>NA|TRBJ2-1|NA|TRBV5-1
TGCGCCAGCAGCTTGAATCGGGGAGACAATGAGCAGTTCTTC
CASSLNRGDNEQFF
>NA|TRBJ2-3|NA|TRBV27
TGTGCCAGCGGGTTGGACAGACGCACAGATACGCAGTATTTT
CASGLDRRTDTQYF
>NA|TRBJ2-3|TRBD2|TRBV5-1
TGCGCCAGCAGATTCCAACACCTAGCGGGCGGAACAGATACGCAGTATTTT
CASRFQHLAGGTDTQYF
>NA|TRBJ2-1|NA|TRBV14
TGTGCCAGCAGAAACAGTGGGGGAGGCAATGAGCAGTTCTTC
CASRNSGGGNEQFF
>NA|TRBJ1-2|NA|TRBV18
TGTGCCAGCTCACCACAGGCACAGAACTATGGCTACACCTTC
CASSPQAQNYGYTF
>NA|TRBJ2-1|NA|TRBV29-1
TGCAGCACTCGAAGGTACAATGAGCAGTTCTTC
CSTRRYNEQFF
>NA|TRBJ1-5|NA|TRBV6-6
TGTGCCAGCAGTTACACAATCGACAGGCCCCAGCATTTT
CASSYTIDRPQHF
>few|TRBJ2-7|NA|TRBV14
TGTGCCAGCAGCCACAACCGGGACACCTCCTACGAGCAGTACTTC
CASSHNRDTSYEQYF
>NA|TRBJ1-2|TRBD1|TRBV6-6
TGTGCCAGCAGTGGGACAGGCCACCGCTTCTACACCTTC
CASSGTGHRFYTF
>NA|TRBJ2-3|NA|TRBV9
TGTGCCAGCAGCGTAGCCTGGGGTACAGATACGCAGTATTTT
CASSVAWGTDTQYF
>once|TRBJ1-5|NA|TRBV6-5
TGTGCCAGCAGTTACTCGAGGGGAGGAGATCAGCCCCAGCATTTT
CASSYSRGGDQPQHF
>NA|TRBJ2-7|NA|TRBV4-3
TGCGCCAGCAGCCAGGGACGGACTAATTACGAGCAGTACTTC
CASSQGRTNYEQYF
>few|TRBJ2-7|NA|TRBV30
TGTGCCTGGACTGTAGGAACGGGCATTGTCTACGAGCAGTACTTC
CAWTVGTGIVYEQYF
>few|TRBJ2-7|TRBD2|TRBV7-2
TGTGCCAGCAGTCAGGCCTCTAGCGGGGGGGCCTTCGAGCAGTACTTC
CASSQASSGGAFEQYF
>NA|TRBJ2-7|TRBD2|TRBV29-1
TGCAGCGTCTACGTTAGAGCGGGAGCTTACGAGCAGTACTTC
CSVYVRAGAYEQYF
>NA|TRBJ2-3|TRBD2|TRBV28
TGTGCCAGCAGTTTCCTCGGACTAGTTAGAGATACGCAGTATTTT
CASSFLGLVRDTQYF